This T cell receptor beta chain was captured by sequencing in a study of blood T cell repertoires in COVID-19. Study context: COVID-19 samples, acute and convalescent, were from the United States, Italy and Spain. Nucleic acid was either cDNA or gDNA, and it came from T cells, B-cell-depleted T cells, or PBMCs.

Germline V gives CDR1 MGHDK, CDR2 SYGVNS. V lost 2 bases and J lost 5; bases outside the gene matches: 11. There are 18 residues in the CDR3. Seattle's cohort entered during active infection and was followed longitudinally. Assay used: immunoSEQ multiplex PCR; TCRdb lists only in-frame clones, some missing. The sample lists 160,000 or so clones; around 87% were seen once. The TCR originated in a woman in her 70s with COVID-19, enrolled during active disease. The gene calls are TRBV25-1 and TRBJ1-6; 8 bases fit TRBD1. What was sequenced was peripheral blood. The CDR3 region has the DNA TGTGCCAGCAGTGAAACTTTACAGGGGGTCTTCCATAATTCACCCCTCCACTTT. Its protein is CASSETLQGVFHNSPLHF.